Presented here are 2 T cell receptor beta chains from one specimen sequenced in a study of OX40 agonist ivuxolimab in advanced cancers. TCRdb keeps only in-frame clones here, not all; method: immunoSEQ multiplex PCR. Of about 70,000 clones in the sample, roughly 85% are singletons; the top ten hold 2.8%. The sample was CD4+ or CD8+ T cells sorted from blood, taken in a trial of the OX40 agonist ivuxolimab. All receptors derive from an adult with an advanced solid tumor such as melanoma, head and neck, liver or kidney cancer.

The J gene is TRBJ1-2, the V gene TRBV28; D not resolved. The CDR3 is 14 residues long. The germline V gene encodes CDR1 MDHEN and CDR2 SYDVKM. The V gene lost 4 bases and the J gene lost 3 bases, with 12 bases spanning the gap. The CDR3 here is CASSSFDRDYGYTF. The CDR3 region has the DNA TGTGCCAGCAGTTCCTTCGACCGTGACTATGGCTACACCTTC.

The genes are TRBV5-1 and TRBJ2-3, with D uncertain. The CDR3 totals 14 residues. Trimming stripped 4 bases from V and 5 bases from J, with 14 bases between. Looked up from germline, CDR1 is SGHRS and CDR2 is YFSETQ. The CDR3 nucleotides are TGCGCCAGCAGCCCGCGGACGACCGAAGATACGCAGTATTTT. This gives the protein CASSPRTTEDTQYF.